The clone carrying this TCR beta chain was counted between two and nine times. An end of the junction differs from the germline gene, which may be a read error. Germline V gene lookup returns CDR1 KGHDR and CDR2 SFDVKD. The CDR3 spans 15 residues. The entry originates in a study of blood T cell repertoires in COVID-19. Repertoires were generated with immunoSEQ multiplex PCR, while TCRdb's copy carries only in-frame clones and drops some. This table holds 250,000 to 350,000 clones, just over 85% found once. The sequencing input was peripheral blood. This chain connects TRBV24-1 to TRBJ1-1; a possible D gene is TRBD1 (6 bases). The clonotype was recovered from a woman aged 30 to 39 with active or convalescent COVID-19. CDR3: CATSDPERGNAEAFF. The CDR3 DNA reads as TGTGCCACCAGTGACCCTGAGAGGGGGAACGCTGAAGCTTTCTTT.